This entry is about one TCR beta chain. Its antigen is still unknown. This entry belongs to a study of OX40 agonist ivuxolimab in advanced cancers. Study-wide findings and caveats: In the expanded peripheral T cells, antigen specificity was never determined.

Looked up from germline, CDR1 is SGHVS and CDR2 is FQNEAQ. J gave up 0 bases and V 3 bases, and 7 bases lay outside the gene matches. This CDR3 is built from 16 residues. Sequencing was performed with immunoSEQ multiplex PCR; in TCRdb, only in-frame clones are kept and a portion is missing. The sample has 70,000 to 95,000 clones, around 85% seen once. The starting material was CD4+ or CD8+ T cells sorted from blood, obtained in a trial of the OX40 agonist ivuxolimab. The sequence came from an adult with an advanced solid tumor such as melanoma, head and neck, liver or kidney cancer. This sequence joins TRBV7-8 and TRBJ1-1; 7 bases fit TRBD1. The CDR3 is CASSFTIDRVNTEAFF. The CDR3 DNA is TGTGCCAGCAGCTTTACCATTGACAGGGTGAACACTGAAGCTTTCTTT.